This T cell receptor beta chain is from a study of identical twins. A template switching step contributed a universal primer site, while unique molecular identifiers were present in the cDNA. MiXCR, applied by TCRdb to the 5' RACE reads, yields one record per CDR3 protein. The data contain 1.5 million to 2 million distinct CDR3 sequences, 32% of them seen just once; the ten biggest clones take up about 0.3%. CDR3 length: 15 residues. In germline, CDR1 is SNHLY, CDR2 FYNNEI. This clonotype has a handful of counts. Sequenced sample: cord blood. The sequence derives from a newborn girl in good health. This sequence joins TRBV2 and TRBJ2-7, with 9 bases aligning to TRBD1. The end of the DNA is better explained by TRBJ2-4, so the J call may be wrong. The DNA of the CDR3 is TGTGCCAGCAGTGGAGGCCCGACAGGGGGAGGCATTCAGTACTTC. Translating gives CASSGGPTGGGIQYF.